The rows below give T cell receptor beta chains drawn from one sample of a study of identical twins. Using its own MiXCR run on the 5' RACE reads, TCRdb lists one record per CDR3 protein. The data contain around 530,000 distinct CDR3 sequences, around 15% of them singletons. The sample also formed part of further work on yellow fever vaccine responses in identical twins.

Material for sequencing was CD4+ T cells sorted from blood. All receptors derive from a woman between 18 and 29 years old in good health. Both conserved end residues are part of each CDR3. A D gene is named only where the DNA matches it firmly. Not all rows give a size; the values are once, few, many and, for expanded clones, a class.

D,V,J,size,DNA,CDR3
NA,TRBV6-2/TRBV6-3,TRBJ1-1,few,TGTGCCACCAGTCGCCCCCCGGGGGGGATGAACACTGAAGCTTTCTTT,CATSRPPGGMNTEAFF
TRBD2,TRBV19,TRBJ2-4,NA,TGTGCCAGTAGTAATCGGGGGACTAATTCCAAAAACATTCAGTACTTC,CASSNRGTNSKNIQYF
TRBD1,TRBV3-1,TRBJ1-2,NA,TGTGCCAGCAGCGATGAACCAGGGGGCCGTGGCTACACCTTC,CASSDEPGGRGYTF
NA,TRBV12-3/TRBV12-4,TRBJ1-2,few,TGTGCCAGCAGTTTATTCGGGGGGGATGGCTACACCTTC,CASSLFGGDGYTF
NA,TRBV15,TRBJ2-2,few,TGTGCCACCAGCAGAGTTCAGGGACAGAACACCGGGGAGCTGTTTTTT,CATSRVQGQNTGELFF
TRBD1,TRBV12-3/TRBV12-4,TRBJ1-1,NA,TGTGCCAGCAGTTTCACCGGGACAGGGGGTCCGAACACTGAAGCTTTCTTT,CASSFTGTGGPNTEAFF
NA,TRBV7-2,TRBJ2-5,NA,TGTGCCAGCAGCGCAACCCAAGTGGAGAGGGAGCACTTC,CASSATQVEREHF
NA,TRBV29-1,TRBJ1-4,NA,TGCAGCGTTTGTCACACTTCGAATGAAAAACTGTTTTTT,CSVCHTSNEKLFF
TRBD1,TRBV20-1,TRBJ1-5,few,TGCAGTGCTAAGACAGGGGCATTAAATCAGCCCCAGCATTTT,CSAKTGALNQPQHF
NA,TRBV14,TRBJ2-7,NA,TGTGCCAGCAGCCAAGTTGGGAACGAGCAGTACTTC,CASSQVGNEQYF
NA,TRBV5-1,TRBJ1-4,NA,TGCGCCAGCAGCAGCGGACAGAACCCAACTAATGAAAAACTGTTTTTT,CASSSGQNPTNEKLFF
NA,TRBV20-1,TRBJ2-4,few,TGCAGTGCTAGAGATGACGGGATTATGTACTTC,CSARDDGIMYF
TRBD1,TRBV5-1,TRBJ2-6,NA,TGCGCCAGCCAGGACAGGGGAGGACCTGGGGCCAACGTCCTGACTTTC,CASQDRGGPGANVLTF
NA,TRBV3-1,TRBJ1-1,few,TGTGCCAGCAGCCAAGCGAGGGACACTGAAGCTTTCTTT,CASSQARDTEAFF
TRBD1,TRBV6-1,TRBJ2-3,NA,TGTGCCAGCAGCCATCGACAGGGGAGTGAGACGCAGTATTTT,CASSHRQGSETQYF
TRBD1,TRBV12-3/TRBV12-4,TRBJ1-5,NA,TGTGCCAGCAGGGACAGGGTGGGTCAGCCCCAGCATTTT,CASRDRVGQPQHF
TRBD1,TRBV6-1,TRBJ1-3,few,TGTGCCAGCAGTGACAGGGGGAGGAACACCATATATTTT,CASSDRGRNTIYF
NA,TRBV9,TRBJ2-7,few,TGTGCCAGCAGCGCCTTTTGTTGCGTCGGAGGGCTATGGGAGCAGTACTTC,CASSAFCCVGGLWEQYF
NA,TRBV20-1,TRBJ2-3,NA,TGCAGTGCTAGTACTCCCCTGAAAGATACGCAGTATTTT,CSASTPLKDTQYF
NA,TRBV12-3/TRBV12-4,TRBJ1-5,NA,TGTGCCAGCAGAGGGGGGGGGACGCAGCATTTT,CASRGGGTQHF
TRBD2,TRBV20-1,TRBJ2-1,few,TGCAGTGCTTCACAGACTAGCGGGGGTCCAAATGAGCAGTTCTTC,CSASQTSGGPNEQFF
NA,TRBV28,TRBJ1-2,few,TGTGCCAGCAGTGACATTGGGGGCTACACCTTC,CASSDIGGYTF
NA,TRBV20-1,TRBJ2-3,NA,TGCAGTGCTCCCACCCAGATCGCAGATACGCAGTATTTT,CSAPTQIADTQYF
NA,TRBV7-2,TRBJ2-1,many,TGTGCCAGCAGCTTTTCGGTTTCGACGAACAATGAGCAGTTCTTC,CASSFSVSTNNEQFF
TRBD1,TRBV9,TRBJ1-5,many,TGTGCCAGCAGCCCTGGGACAGGGGATAGCAATCAGCCCCAGCATTTT,CASSPGTGDSNQPQHF
NA,TRBV12-3/TRBV12-4,TRBJ1-1,NA,TGTGCCAGCAGTTCTTTTGCGGGTCCGAGGGGTGGGCGTACTGAAGCTTTCTTT,CASSSFAGPRGGRTEAFF
NA,TRBV2,TRBJ1-2,few,TGTGCCAGCAGTCTTGTTCAACGGACTAACTATGGCTACACCTTC,CASSLVQRTNYGYTF
NA,TRBV7-2,TRBJ2-5,NA,TGTGCCAGCAGCCCCGCGGCCTGGGAGACCCAGTACTTC,CASSPAAWETQYF
NA,TRBV12-3/TRBV12-4,TRBJ2-2,NA,TGTGCCAGCAGTTTAGGAGGAGCCGTCAACACCGGGGAGCTGTTTTTT,CASSLGGAVNTGELFF
TRBD2,TRBV12-3/TRBV12-4,TRBJ2-7,NA,TGTGCCAGCAGTTTAGCTAGCGGGGCTCGCTACGAGCAGTACTTC,CASSLASGARYEQYF
TRBD2,TRBV5-1,TRBJ2-1,once,TGCGCCAGCAGCCCCCCCCGGACTAGCGGGGGGGAGGGGGAGCAGTTCTTC,CASSPPRTSGGEGEQFF
NA,TRBV4-1,TRBJ2-7,few,TGCGCCAGCAGCCAACCAGACAGCCCCTTTTACGAGCAGTACTTC,CASSQPDSPFYEQYF
NA,TRBV29-1,TRBJ2-5,NA,TGCAGCGTAGCGGGCCCTACCTCGGGAAAGACCCAGTACTTC,CSVAGPTSGKTQYF
TRBD2,TRBV6-1,TRBJ2-3,many,TGTGCCAGCAGCCGTCGACTAGCGGGGGCCACAGATACGCAGTATTTT,CASSRRLAGATDTQYF
NA,TRBV29-1,TRBJ2-5,many,TGCAGCGTCGCCACAGTGGGGGGGCTCTCGAAGACCCAGTACTTC,CSVATVGGLSKTQYF
NA,TRBV24-1,TRBJ2-3,NA,TGTGCCACCTCTCATGCTCATAGCACAGATACGCAGTATTTT,CATSHAHSTDTQYF
TRBD1,TRBV11-1,TRBJ1-2,NA,TGTGCCAGCAGCCTCCTCGGGGTGGGACAGCTGTCTAACTATGGCTACACCTTC,CASSLLGVGQLSNYGYTF
TRBD2,TRBV12-3/TRBV12-4,TRBJ2-1,NA,TGTGCCAGCAGTTTCCCCCGTATTAGCGGGAGGGACAATGAGCAGTTCTTC,CASSFPRISGRDNEQFF
TRBD2,TRBV15,TRBJ2-3,NA,TGTGCCACCAGCAGAGAAGGGACTAGCGGAAGCACAGATACGCAGTATTTT,CATSREGTSGSTDTQYF
NA,TRBV2,TRBJ2-5,few,TGTGCCAGCAGCGTTGGGCTGACCCAGTACTTC,CASSVGLTQYF